This TCR beta chain was sequenced during a study of blood T cell repertoires in COVID-19. Looking at the study overall: T cells, B-cell-depleted T cells, or PBMCs provided the cDNA or gDNA that served as material.

The sample holds one count of this clone. The cohort comprised adults aged roughly 18 to 95 years residing in 20 to 30 US areas. Assignment of participants to cohorts was predicated upon participant-reported clinical history. This CDR3 spans 13 amino acids. Germline V CDR1 and CDR2: GTSNPN, SVGIG (reference sequence). After removal of 6 bases from V and 1 base from J, the junction contained 5 bases not matched to a gene. Original analysis: Estimates of nucleated cell counts were drawn from the amplification of reference gene primers. The table came from immunoSEQ multiplex PCR; TCRdb's copy has only in-frame clones and leaves some out. D and trimming come from the DNA, and the V and J calls and clone size come from that table. The data contain about 200,000 clones, about 86% of them singletons.

This chain connects TRBV30 to TRBJ1-1; 7 nucleotides line up with TRBD1. The sequenced sample was PBMCs or T cells enriched from blood (not recorded which). The receptor was isolated from a woman aged 40 to 50 with acute COVID-19. The CDR3 nucleotides are TGTGCCTGCCGGGGACAGAAGAACACTGAAGCTTTCTTT. Its translation: CACRGQKNTEAFF.